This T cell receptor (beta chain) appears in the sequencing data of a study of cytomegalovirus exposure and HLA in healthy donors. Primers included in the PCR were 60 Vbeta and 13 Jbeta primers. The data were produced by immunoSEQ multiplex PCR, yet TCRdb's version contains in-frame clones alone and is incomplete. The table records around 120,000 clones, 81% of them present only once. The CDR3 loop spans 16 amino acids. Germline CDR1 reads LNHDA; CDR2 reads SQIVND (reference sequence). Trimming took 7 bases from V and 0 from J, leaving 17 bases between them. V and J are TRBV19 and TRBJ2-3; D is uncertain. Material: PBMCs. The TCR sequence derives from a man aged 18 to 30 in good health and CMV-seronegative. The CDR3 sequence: CASTPLMHRSTDTQYF. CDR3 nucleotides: TGTGCCAGTACCCCCTTGATGCATCGGAGCACAGATACGCAGTATTTT.